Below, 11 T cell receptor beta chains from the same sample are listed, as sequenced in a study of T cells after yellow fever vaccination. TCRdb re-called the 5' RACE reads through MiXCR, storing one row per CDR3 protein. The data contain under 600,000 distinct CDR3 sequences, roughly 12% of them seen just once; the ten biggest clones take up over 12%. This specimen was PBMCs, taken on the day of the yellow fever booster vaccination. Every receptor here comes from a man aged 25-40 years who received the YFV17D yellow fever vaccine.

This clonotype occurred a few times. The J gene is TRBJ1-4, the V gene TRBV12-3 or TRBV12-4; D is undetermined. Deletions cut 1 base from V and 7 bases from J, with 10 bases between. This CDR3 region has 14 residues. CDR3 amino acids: CASSLVSAAEKLFF. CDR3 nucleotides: TGTGCCAGCAGTTTAGTTTCAGCAGCTGAAAAACTGTTTTTT.

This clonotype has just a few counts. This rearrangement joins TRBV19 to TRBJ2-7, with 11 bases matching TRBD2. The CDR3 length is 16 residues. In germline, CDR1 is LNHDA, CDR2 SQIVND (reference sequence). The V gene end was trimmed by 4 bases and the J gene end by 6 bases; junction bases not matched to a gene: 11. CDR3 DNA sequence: TGTGCCAGTAGTACTCCCGTAGCGGGAGGGCCGGGCGAGCAGTACTTC. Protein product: CASSTPVAGGPGEQYF.

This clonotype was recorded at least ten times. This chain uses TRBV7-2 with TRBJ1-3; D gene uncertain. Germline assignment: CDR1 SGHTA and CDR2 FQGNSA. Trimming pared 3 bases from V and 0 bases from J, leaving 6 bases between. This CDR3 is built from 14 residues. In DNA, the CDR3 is TGTGCCAGCAGCTTTACTTTCTCTGGAAACACCATATATTTT. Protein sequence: CASSFTFSGNTIYF.

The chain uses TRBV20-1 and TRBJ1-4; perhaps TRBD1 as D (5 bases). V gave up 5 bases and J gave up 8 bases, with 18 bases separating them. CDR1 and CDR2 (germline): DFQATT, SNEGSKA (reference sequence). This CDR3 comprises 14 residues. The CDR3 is CSAETGTETEKLFF. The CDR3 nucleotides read TGCAGTGCTGAGACCGGGACGGAGACGGAAAAACTGTTTTTT.

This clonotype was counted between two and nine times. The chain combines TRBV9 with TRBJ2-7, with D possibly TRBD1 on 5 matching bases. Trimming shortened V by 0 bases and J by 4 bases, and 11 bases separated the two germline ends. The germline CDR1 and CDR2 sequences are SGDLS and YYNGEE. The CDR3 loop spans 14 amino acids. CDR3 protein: CASSVDQGRYEQYF. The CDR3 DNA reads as TGTGCCAGCAGCGTAGATCAGGGTCGGTACGAGCAGTACTTC.

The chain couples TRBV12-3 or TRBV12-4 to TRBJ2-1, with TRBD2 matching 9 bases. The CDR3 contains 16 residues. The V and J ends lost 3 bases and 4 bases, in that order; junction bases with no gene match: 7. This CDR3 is CASSFGSGRKYNEQFF. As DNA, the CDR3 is TGTGCCAGCAGTTTCGGTAGCGGGAGAAAATACAATGAGCAGTTCTTC.

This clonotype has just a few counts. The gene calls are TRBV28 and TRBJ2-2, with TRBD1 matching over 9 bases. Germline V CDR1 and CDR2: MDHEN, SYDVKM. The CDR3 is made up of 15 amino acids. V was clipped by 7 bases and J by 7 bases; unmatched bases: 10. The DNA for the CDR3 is TGTGCCAGCAAAACAGGGGGCGCTGAGGTCGGGGAGCTGTTTTTT. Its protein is CASKTGGAEVGELFF.

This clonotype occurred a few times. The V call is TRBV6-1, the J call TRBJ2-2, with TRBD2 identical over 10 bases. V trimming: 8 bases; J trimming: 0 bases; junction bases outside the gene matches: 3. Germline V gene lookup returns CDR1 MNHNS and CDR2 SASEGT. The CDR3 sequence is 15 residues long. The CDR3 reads CASGLAGANTGELFF. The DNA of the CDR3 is TGTGCCAGCGGGCTAGCGGGAGCGAACACCGGGGAGCTGTTTTTT.

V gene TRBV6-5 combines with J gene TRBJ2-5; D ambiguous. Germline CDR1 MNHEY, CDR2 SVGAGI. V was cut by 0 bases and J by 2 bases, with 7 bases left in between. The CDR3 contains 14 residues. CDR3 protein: CASSYSNNQETQYF. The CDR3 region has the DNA TGTGCCAGCAGTTACTCCAATAATCAAGAGACCCAGTACTTC.

The CDR3 region has the DNA TGTGCCAGCAGTCGGGAATTGGCTGAAGCTTTCTTT. It yields the protein CASSRELAEAFF. The rearrangement links TRBV12-3 or TRBV12-4 to TRBJ1-1; D is undetermined. The CDR3 runs to 12 residues. V was clipped by 5 bases and J by 6 bases, with 10 bases between them.

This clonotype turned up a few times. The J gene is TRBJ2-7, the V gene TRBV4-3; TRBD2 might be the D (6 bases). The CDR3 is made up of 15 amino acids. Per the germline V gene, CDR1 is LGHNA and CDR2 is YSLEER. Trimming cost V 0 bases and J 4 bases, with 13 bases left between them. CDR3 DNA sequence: TGCGCCAGCAGCCAAGATAGGCGGGATCGATACGAGCAGTACTTC. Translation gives CASSQDRRDRYEQYF.